A selection of T cell receptor beta chains follows, all from one sample in a study of shared clonotypes between healthy human individuals. Method: immunoSEQ multiplex PCR; TCRdb's copy keeps in-frame clones and lacks some. Of 850,000 to 1,200,000 clones in the sample, approximately 68% are singletons; the top ten hold approximately 1.5%. Sequencing input: memory CD4+ T cells sorted from blood. The source of these receptors is a man between 18 and 35 years old in good health. CDR3s include the opening cysteine and the closing phenylalanine or tryptophan. The order of the fields is CDR3 length, D gene, clone size, J gene, V gene, CDR3 protein, CDR3 DNA. A D gene is named only where the DNA matches it firmly. Clone size appears in some rows only: once, few, many, or a class for an expanded clone.

>14|.|.|TRBJ2-3|TRBV29-1
CSGQPEQSTDTQYF
TGCAGCGGCCAGCCTGAGCAGAGCACAGATACGCAGTATTTT
>15|TRBD1|.|TRBJ1-2|TRBV2
CASRLGTEANYGYTF
TGTGCCAGCAGGTTAGGGACAGAAGCTAACTATGGCTACACCTTC
>13|.|.|TRBJ2-7|TRBV7-2
CASSEGGAYEQYF
TGTGCCAGCAGCGAAGGAGGGGCCTACGAGCAGTACTTC
>16|TRBD2|few|TRBJ2-3|TRBV29-1
CSVYGRGGLSTDTQYF
TGCAGCGTTTACGGGCGGGGGGGCCTTAGCACAGATACGCAGTATTTT
>14|.|.|TRBJ2-7|TRBV18
CASSPNLESYEQYF
TGTGCCAGCTCACCGAATCTTGAATCCTACGAGCAGTACTTC
>13|.|.|TRBJ2-7|TRBV2
CASSEQTGTEQYF
TGTGCCAGCAGTGAGCAAACGGGGACCGAGCAGTACTTC
>17|.|.|TRBJ2-3|TRBV21-1
CASIPGLAGGDTDTQYF
TGTGCCAGCATCCCGGGACTAGCGGGAGGAGATACAGATACGCAGTATTTT
>15|TRBD1|.|TRBJ1-4|TRBV6-1
CASLQGARLSGELFF
TGTGCCAGCCTACAGGGGGCGCGTTTGAGTGGAGAACTGTTTTTT
>14|TRBD1|.|TRBJ1-3|TRBV30
CAWPTGGSGNTIYF
TGTGCCTGGCCGACAGGGGGTAGCGGAAACACCATATATTTT
>13|.|few|TRBJ1-5|TRBV30
CAWSVGLNQPQHF
TGTGCCTGGAGTGTGGGGCTCAATCAGCCCCAGCATTTT
>16|TRBD1|.|TRBJ1-5|TRBV27
CASSLFPQGVNQPQHF
TGTGCCAGCAGTTTATTCCCCCAGGGGGTGAATCAGCCCCAGCATTTT
>13|.|.|TRBJ2-7|TRBV2
CASGRIDIYEQYF
TGTGCCAGCGGGCGGATAGACATCTACGAGCAGTACTTC
>13|.|.|TRBJ1-2|TRBV6-5
CASSWGRDFGYTF
TGTGCCAGCAGTTGGGGCAGGGATTTTGGCTACACCTTC
>18|TRBD1|.|TRBJ1-1|TRBV28
CASSIIGQGAKGNTEAFF
TGTGCCAGCAGTATCATTGGACAGGGGGCAAAGGGGAACACTGAAGCTTTCTTT
>16|TRBD2|.|TRBJ2-1|TRBV4-3
CASSFSGGQWGDEQFF
TGCGCCAGCAGCTTTTCGGGGGGTCAATGGGGCGATGAGCAGTTCTTC
>14|.|.|TRBJ1-2|TRBV29-1
CSVQILGSIYGYTF
TGCAGCGTTCAAATCTTGGGCAGTATCTATGGCTACACCTTC
>14|.|.|TRBJ1-1|TRBV27
CASSLLGFQGMTFF
TGTGCCAGCAGTTTATTGGGATTCCAGGGGATGACTTTCTTT
>14|.|few|TRBJ1-4|TRBV5-8
CASSSYLANEKLFF
TGTGCCAGCAGCTCTTATTTAGCTAATGAAAAACTGTTTTTT
>13|.|.|TRBJ1-1|TRBV10-3
CAISGMGDTEAFF
TGTGCCATCAGTGGCATGGGGGACACTGAAGCTTTCTTT
>15|TRBD2|.|TRBJ2-2|TRBV6-5
CASRSASGNTGELFF
TGTGCCAGCAGAAGCGCTAGCGGCAACACCGGGGAGCTGTTTTTT
>15|TRBD1|.|TRBJ1-3|TRBV6-6
CASGRRWDRGSTIYF
TGTGCCAGCGGAAGGCGGTGGGACAGGGGAAGCACCATATATTTT
>13|.|once|TRBJ1-5|TRBV10-3
CAISAQVYQPQHF
TGTGCCATCAGTGCTCAGGTATATCAGCCCCAGCATTTT
>15|.|.|TRBJ1-3|TRBV11-2
CASSSRSGSGNTIYF
TGTGCCAGCAGCTCAAGGTCCGGGTCTGGAAACACCATATATTTT
>15|.|.|TRBJ1-3|TRBV28
CASTPRGVSGNTIYF
TGTGCCAGCACCCCGCGAGGCGTCTCTGGAAACACCATATATTTT
>13|.|.|TRBJ2-3|TRBV29-1
CSVEGGARDTQYF
TGCAGCGTCGAGGGGGGGGCCAGAGATACGCAGTATTTT
>14|.|few|TRBJ1-2|TRBV19
CASSAARGIYGYTF
TGTGCCAGTAGTGCAGCCAGAGGGATCTATGGCTACACCTTC
>13|.|.|TRBJ1-2|TRBV15
CATSREPGSGYTF
TGTGCCACCAGCAGAGAACCGGGCTCTGGCTACACCTTC
>16|.|once|TRBJ2-7|TRBV5-1
CASSLYGGLSSYEQYF
TGCGCCAGCAGCTTGTATGGGGGTCTGAGCTCCTACGAGCAGTACTTC
>11|.|.|TRBJ2-7|TRBV6-5
CASSYLSEQYF
TGTGCCAGCAGTTACTTAAGCGAGCAGTACTTC
>16|TRBD1|few|TRBJ1-2|TRBV7-2
CASSSPDRGRNYGYTF
TGTGCCAGCAGCTCTCCGGACAGGGGGCGAAACTATGGCTACACCTTC
>12|.|.|TRBJ1-4|TRBV18
CASSRLDGKLFF
TGTGCCAGCTCACGACTCGACGGAAAACTGTTTTTT
>14|TRBD1|.|TRBJ2-7|TRBV6-1
CASKVGQGAYEQYF
TGTGCCAGCAAGGTGGGACAGGGCGCCTACGAGCAGTACTTC
>14|TRBD2|.|TRBJ2-2|TRBV19
CASRSGRRTGELFF
TGTGCCAGCAGGAGCGGGAGACGGACCGGGGAGCTGTTTTTT
>19|TRBD1|.|TRBJ2-6|TRBV18
CASSPSTGSTRSGANVLTF
TGTGCCAGCTCACCATCGACAGGGTCCACCCGCTCTGGGGCCAACGTCCTGACTTTC
>14|.|once|TRBJ1-4|TRBV11-2
CASSPIQYNEKLFF
TGTGCCAGCAGCCCCATACAATATAATGAAAAACTGTTTTTT
>14|.|.|TRBJ2-7|TRBV11-2
CASSPRSNSYEQYF
TGTGCCAGCAGCCCCAGGTCCAACTCCTACGAGCAGTACTTC
>13|.|.|TRBJ1-2|TRBV7-2
CASSPLAPSGYTF
TGTGCCAGCAGCCCGTTGGCGCCGAGCGGCTACACCTTC
>15|.|.|TRBJ2-1|TRBV7-2
CASSLVAGRVNEQFF
TGTGCCAGCAGCTTAGTCGCGGGGCGGGTCAATGAGCAGTTCTTC
>21|TRBD2|.|TRBJ2-5|TRBV28
CASSSVQGKGLAGATTKTQYF
TGTGCCAGCAGTTCAGTGCAGGGGAAAGGGTTAGCGGGGGCAACCACCAAGACCCAGTACTTC
>14|.|.|TRBJ2-7|TRBV30
CAWSIGRGVHEQYF
TGTGCCTGGAGTATCGGCAGGGGCGTCCACGAGCAGTACTTC
>16|TRBD1|.|TRBJ1-5|TRBV7-6
CASSPLGDRGRPPQHF
TGTGCCAGCAGCCCCCTCGGGGACAGGGGGCGTCCGCCCCAGCATTTT
>14|TRBD1|once|TRBJ2-5|TRBV5-6
CASSEYRGQETQYF
TGTGCCAGCAGCGAATACAGGGGCCAAGAGACCCAGTACTTC
>15|TRBD2|.|TRBJ2-3|TRBV11-2
CASSSPGLAGDTQYF
TGTGCCAGCAGCTCACCCGGACTAGCGGGGGATACGCAGTATTTT
>15|.|.|TRBJ1-5|TRBV7-8
CASSLQERRGQPQHF
TGTGCCAGCAGCCTACAGGAAAGGAGAGGACAGCCCCAGCATTTT
>15|TRBD1|.|TRBJ1-5|TRBV4-2
CASSQDPGGNQPQHF
TGTGCCAGCAGCCAAGATCCAGGGGGAAATCAGCCCCAGCATTTT
>12|.|.|TRBJ1-3|TRBV6-6
CASSYKGNTIYF
TGTGCCAGCAGTTATAAAGGAAACACCATATATTTT
>15|.|.|TRBJ1-1|TRBV15
CATSRDRGREAEAFF
TGTGCCACCAGCAGAGATCGAGGCAGGGAAGCTGAAGCTTTCTTT
>13|.|.|TRBJ1-1|TRBV18
CASSPGRNTEAFF
TGTGCCAGCTCACCGGGGAGAAACACTGAAGCTTTCTTT
>17|.|.|TRBJ2-3|TRBV30
CAWRTGPRSGSTDTQYF
TGTGCCTGGAGGACCGGGCCTCGGTCGGGGAGCACAGATACGCAGTATTTT
>17|.|few|TRBJ1-3|TRBV7-2
CASSTFGRGAAGNTIYF
TGTGCCAGCAGCACATTTGGCAGGGGAGCGGCTGGAAACACCATATATTTT
>15|TRBD1|.|TRBJ2-5|TRBV9
CASSGLTGGGETQYF
TGTGCCAGCAGCGGCCTGACAGGGGGCGGGGAGACCCAGTACTTC
>14|.|.|TRBJ1-1|TRBV30
CAWSVGGVRAEAFF
TGTGCCTGGAGTGTCGGTGGGGTAAGGGCTGAAGCTTTCTTT
>16|.|.|TRBJ1-2|TRBV15
CATSRTILTGTHGYTF
TGTGCCACCAGCAGGACAATCCTAACAGGGACCCATGGCTACACCTTC
>15|.|few|TRBJ2-5|TRBV5-8
CASPKTRSPQETQYF
TGTGCCAGCCCCAAGACTAGGAGCCCCCAAGAGACCCAGTACTTC
>16|TRBD1|few|TRBJ1-2|TRBV4-1
CASSQGGTVVDYGYTF
TGCGCCAGCAGCCAAGGGGGGACAGTCGTCGACTATGGCTACACCTTC